These T cell receptor beta chains were read from a single sample in a study of OX40 agonist ivuxolimab in advanced cancers. The assay was immunoSEQ multiplex PCR, and TCRdb's table has in-frame clones only and misses some. The data hold 55,000 to 85,000 clones, with roughly 84% observed a single time. Sample: CD4+ or CD8+ T cells sorted from blood, taken in a trial of the OX40 agonist ivuxolimab. The receptors here all came from an adult with an advanced solid tumor such as melanoma, head and neck, liver or kidney cancer. CDR3s leave out the opening cysteine and the closing phenylalanine or tryptophan. The order of the fields is J gene, V gene, CDR3 protein.

>TRBJ1-2|TRBV5-6
ASSLVGRTGDYGYT
>TRBJ2-3|TRBV5-1
ASSKGQEADTQY
>TRBJ1-5|TRBV6-6
ASSYGSNQPQH
>TRBJ1-1|TRBV5-1
ASSLSIGSGTEAF
>TRBJ1-2|TRBV25-1
ASTEQGMYGYT
>TRBJ2-2|TRBV15
ATSSLRGARELF
>TRBJ2-1|TRBV5-1
ASSLRTGNQAEQF
>TRBJ2-3|TRBV5-1
ASSVGQGRTDTQY
>TRBJ1-5|TRBV19
ASSIDGYSNQPQH
>TRBJ2-1|TRBV18
ASSPPQGPKNEQF
>TRBJ1-1|TRBV7-2
ASSPRTYMNTEAF
>TRBJ1-1|TRBV6-6
ASSYPPPQGEAF
>TRBJ2-1|TRBV10-1
ASQDRSPYNEQF
>TRBJ1-5|TRBV19
ASTRTSQPQH
>TRBJ2-3|TRBV4-2
ASSQDRSGGTDTQY
>TRBJ1-2|TRBV6-4
ASSSGTGTYGYT
>TRBJ2-4|TRBV5-3
ARSLGGGADKNIQY
>TRBJ1-4|TRBV6-5
ASTAGQVNNEKLF
>TRBJ1-6|TRBV18
ASSGDRGRISPLH
>TRBJ2-1|TRBV5-1
ASRSGIMGNNEQF
>TRBJ1-2|TRBV7-2
ASSLIQGIDGYT
>TRBJ2-5|TRBV6-6
ASRRHQETQY
>TRBJ1-5|TRBV4-1
ASSHVGDQPQH
>TRBJ1-3|TRBV6-5
ASSYSISGNTIY
>TRBJ1-2|TRBV19
ASSIYYSSNYGYT
>TRBJ1-6|TRBV6-6
ASSRRGSPLH
>TRBJ2-7|TRBV18
ASSQDREGEQY
>TRBJ1-2|TRBV6-5
ASSYGPGGNYGYT
>TRBJ1-2|TRBV6-6
ASSANEGYT
>TRBJ2-1|TRBV7-2
ASSSQGPNEQF
>TRBJ1-3|TRBV5-1
ASSPQVSGNTIY
>TRBJ2-3|TRBV4-1
ASSQVETSGVPDTQY
>TRBJ2-3|TRBV4-2
ASSQDTARTQY
>TRBJ2-5|TRBV7-7
ASSYLAGPQETQY
>TRBJ1-1|TRBV18
ASSPNRGNTEAF
>TRBJ1-2|TRBV18
ASSPYSTGVRDGYT
>TRBJ2-7|TRBV7-2
ASSIGGGQLYEQY
>TRBJ2-3|TRBV10-3
AAAGTGGSTDTQY
>TRBJ2-1|TRBV7-8
ASSSSRLAGFSYNEQF
>TRBJ1-2|TRBV6-5
ATSTRDRLHGYT
>TRBJ1-5|TRBV18
ASSTGTRAGQPQH
>TRBJ1-2|TRBV6-5
ASSTNLAAGYGYT